Presented here are 20 T cell receptor beta chains from one specimen sequenced in a study of blood T cell repertoires in COVID-19 (dated by TCRdb to 2020 to 2022). Receptors were amplified or captured by the immunoSEQ multiplex PCR assay. TCRdb re-hosts the immuneACCESS table, in-frame sequences only. Its copies lack some clones; in the studies checked, an unresolved V gene accounts for under half of them, and the cause for the rest is not known. Recorded for this sample are some 49,000 clones; 93% of them occurred a single time. Around 1% of the sample comes from the top ten. Sequencing input: peripheral blood. The receptors were sampled from a man in his fifties or sixties with COVID-19, enrolled during active disease.

This clone has a single count. The V gene is TRBV25-1, the J gene TRBJ1-2; D uncertain. Germline assignment: CDR1 MGHDK and CDR2 SYGVNS. V shed 2 bases and J shed 1 base, with 11 bases lying between them. CDR3 size: 15 residues. CDR3 sequence: CASSEARDFNYGYTF. The CDR3 DNA is TGTGCCAGCAGTGAAGCTCGGGATTTTAACTATGGCTACACCTTC.

As DNA, the CDR3 is TGTGCCAGCAGCCCGGGGTCGGGTCTAGCGGGAGATCCCTACGAGCAGTACTTC. It codes for CASSPGSGLAGDPYEQYF. The chain joins TRBV4-2 to TRBJ2-7, with 10 bases aligning to TRBD2. Germline CDR1 and CDR2: LGHNA and YNFKEQ. V shed 4 bases and J 2 bases; nucleotides not matched to a gene: 14. The CDR3 contains 18 residues.

The rearrangement joins TRBV4-1 to TRBJ1-5, with D unclear. V lost 3 bases and J 5 bases, leaving 11 bases between the germline ends. Germline-derived CDR1 and CDR2 are MGHRA and YSYEKL. The CDR3 loop spans 14 amino acids. CDR3 region: CASSHLGVDQPQHF. In DNA form, the CDR3 reads TGCGCCAGCAGCCACCTCGGGGTGGATCAGCCCCAGCATTTT.

The V gene is TRBV18, the J gene TRBJ1-3; 8 positions agree with TRBD1. Germline trimming cut 2 bases from V and 2 bases from J; bases unmatched to any gene: 2. The CDR3 consists of 15 residues. The germline CDR1 and CDR2 sequences are KGHSH and LQKENI. CDR3 residues: CASSPRTGTGNTIYF. The DNA of the CDR3 is TGTGCCAGCTCACCAAGGACAGGGACTGGAAACACCATATATTTT.

The V call is TRBV12-5, the J call TRBJ2-3, with D unresolved. Germline V CDR1 and CDR2: LGHNT, FRNRAP. The CDR3 runs to 14 residues. V was shortened by 5 bases and J by 3 bases, with 12 bases between the two germline ends. The CDR3 DNA reads as TGTGCTAGTGGTCCCCGGGTATTAACAGATACGCAGTATTTT. Translated: CASGPRVLTDTQYF.

This clone occurred once. The rearrangement uses TRBV18 and TRBJ2-1, with 14 bases fitting TRBD2. CDR1 is KGHSH, CDR2 LQKENI, per germline. CDR3 size: 18 residues. V shed 1 base, J shed 6 bases, and the junction held 8 bases outside the gene matches. The CDR3 DNA sequence: TGTGCCAGCTCACCACGTTTTTCCGGGACTAGCGGGAGCAATGAGCAGTTCTTC. This codes for CASSPRFSGTSGSNEQFF.

The V call is TRBV7-2, the J call TRBJ1-1; D is uncertain. CDR3 length: 13 amino acids. Germline CDR1 SGHTA, CDR2 FQGNSA. V lost 4 bases and J 4 bases, leaving 10 bases between the germline ends. The CDR3: CASSSQRGTEAFF. CDR3 sequence (DNA): TGTGCCAGCAGCTCCCAGCGAGGCACTGAAGCTTTCTTT.

This sequence joins TRBV10-1 and TRBJ2-1, with a weak D call TRBD1 (5 bases). Deletions cut 2 bases from V and 3 bases from J, with 5 bases between. The CDR3 extends over 13 amino acids. The germline V gene encodes CDR1 WNHNN and CDR2 SYGVQD (reference sequence). CDR3 protein: CASSETGYNEQFF. In DNA, the CDR3 is TGCGCCAGCAGTGAGACAGGCTACAATGAGCAGTTCTTC.

The chain carries TRBV5-4 and TRBJ2-2, with 9 bases that match TRBD1. Germline CDR1 SGHNT, CDR2 YYREEE (reference sequence). The V segment lost 4 bases and the J segment 5 bases; nucleotides outside the gene matches: 9. CDR3 size: 16 residues. Here the CDR3 reads CASSTRDRVGTGELFF. In DNA, the CDR3 is TGTGCCAGCAGCACTCGGGACAGGGTCGGGACCGGGGAGCTGTTTTTT. Drawing the rest from reference TRBV5-4 and TRBJ2-2, the complete variable domain is ETGVTQSPTHLIKTRGQQVTLRCSSQSGHNTVSWYQQALGQGPQFIFQYYREEENGRGNFPPRFSGLQFPNYSSELNVNALELDDSALYLCASSTRDRVGTGELFFGEGSRLTVL.

This chain joins TRBV10-3 and TRBJ2-1; tentative D call: TRBD2 (6 bases). V shed 10 bases and J shed 6 bases, with 13 bases lying between them. This CDR3 comprises 12 residues. CDR1 is ENHRY and CDR2 is SYGVKD in the germline V gene. The CDR3 sequence: CATGLASNEQFF. The CDR3 nucleotides are TGTGCCACCGGGCTAGCGAGCAATGAGCAGTTCTTC.

The V and J genes are TRBV24-1 and TRBJ2-3; D not resolved. V was pared by 5 bases and J by 1 base, with 6 bases between. The germline CDR1 and CDR2 sequences are KGHDR and SFDVKD. The length of the CDR3 is 13 residues. CDR3 DNA sequence: TGTGCCACCAGTGCAACGGGCACAGATACGCAGTATTTT. Translation: CATSATGTDTQYF.

The genes are TRBV30 and TRBJ1-1; possible D gene TRBD1, 6 bases. Germline loops: CDR1 GTSNPN, CDR2 SVGIG (reference sequence). V lost 2 bases to trimming and J lost 5 bases, with 15 bases between them. CDR3 length: 14 residues. For the CDR3, the DNA is TGTGCCTGGAGTCGAACACAGGGTCGGACTGAAGCTTTCTTT. Protein product: CAWSRTQGRTEAFF.

The V and J genes are TRBV25-1 and TRBJ2-1; 8 nucleotides agree with TRBD2. Looked up from germline, CDR1 is MGHDK and CDR2 is SYGVNS. The V segment lost 2 bases and the J segment 1 base; nucleotides outside the gene matches: 1. The length of the CDR3 is 15 residues. The CDR3 bases are TGTGCCAGCAGTGAAACGGGGGGGTCCTACAATGAGCAGTTCTTC. Translating it yields CASSETGGSYNEQFF.

The chain recombines TRBV11-2 with TRBJ2-3, with TRBD2 matching over 9 bases. CDR3 length equals 16 residues. CDR1 and CDR2 (germline): SGHAT, FQNNGV. With V trimmed by 4 bases and J by 5 bases, 10 bases remained unmatched. CDR3 amino acids: CASSSPRGGLGDTQYF. CDR3 bases: TGTGCCAGCAGCTCGCCGCGGGGGGGCCTAGGAGATACGCAGTATTTT.

The genes are TRBV9 and TRBJ1-1; D call uncertain. The CDR3 is made up of 17 amino acids. Trimming cost V 0 bases and J 0 bases, with 15 bases left between them. Germline V gene sequence: CDR1 SGDLS, CDR2 YYNGEE. CDR3 sequence: CASSVGWGGGMNTEAFF. The CDR3 DNA sequence: TGTGCCAGCAGCGTAGGGTGGGGAGGTGGTATGAACACTGAAGCTTTCTTT.

This clone has only a few counts. This chain connects TRBV3-1 (or the pseudogene TRBV3-2) to TRBJ2-7; 8 bases are a match to TRBD2. The V segment lost 0 bases and the J segment 0 bases; nucleotides outside the gene matches: 7. The CDR3 sequence is 17 residues long. The germline V gene has CDR1 LGHDT and CDR2 YNNKEL (reference sequence). The CDR3 DNA reads as TGTGCCAGCAGCCAAGATCGGCTAGCGGGTTTCTCCTACGAGCAGTACTTC. Residues: CASSQDRLAGFSYEQYF.

The CDR3 DNA reads TGCGCCAGTGGGGGGGGACCCTACGAGCAGTACTTC. It specifies CASGGGPYEQYF. This sequence joins TRBV10-1 and TRBJ2-7; 7 nucleotides match TRBD2. V trimming: 9 bases; J trimming: 2 bases; junction bases outside the gene matches: 4. Germline V gene data show CDR1 as WNHNN and CDR2 as SYGVQD (reference sequence). This CDR3 is built from 12 residues.

The CDR3 loop is CAWSVDRGHTEAFF. The CDR3 DNA follows: TGTGCCTGGAGTGTCGACAGGGGCCACACTGAAGCTTTCTTT. This chain connects TRBV30 to TRBJ1-1; TRBD1 aligns across 8 bases. V lost 0 bases to trimming and J lost 3 bases; unmatched junction nucleotides: 3. Germline assignment: CDR1 GTSNPN and CDR2 SVGIG (reference sequence). The CDR3 contains 14 residues.

The chain recombines TRBV7-8 with TRBJ1-3; D is uncertain. CDR1 is SGHVS and CDR2 is FQNEAQ in the germline V gene. The V end lost 4 bases, the J end lost 2 bases, and 9 bases lay between the germline ends. The CDR3 totals 14 residues. In DNA, the CDR3 is TGTGCCAGCAGCTCCGGTTTTGCTGGAAACACCATATATTTT. It yields the protein CASSSGFAGNTIYF.

The V gene is TRBV27, the J gene TRBJ1-1; D is perhaps TRBD1 (6 bases). Germline lookup yields CDR1 MNHEY and CDR2 SMNVEV (reference sequence). There are 11 residues in the CDR3. The V and J ends lost 6 bases and 8 bases respectively, with 10 bases between them. Here the CDR3 reads CASRKGTEAFF. The CDR3 DNA sequence: TGTGCCAGCAGGAAAGGGACAGAAGCTTTCTTT.